This TCR beta chain was captured by sequencing in a study of preoperative IRX-2 immunotherapy in early breast cancer. Method: immunoSEQ multiplex PCR; TCRdb's copy keeps in-frame clones and lacks some. The sample carries under 3,000 clones, 65% to 80% recorded once. The germline V gene has CDR1 MNHGY and CDR2 SAAAGT. Deletions cut 4 bases from V and 0 bases from J, with 15 bases between. The CDR3 is 16 amino acids. Described treatment: preoperative locoregional IRX-2 cytokine immunotherapy. Specimen: tumor tissue, collected before IRX-2 immunotherapy. The chain combines TRBV6-8 with TRBJ1-2; the D gene is possibly TRBD1 (5 bases). The sequence derives from a human donor with breast cancer. This chain's CDR3 is CASSWVGHPANYGYTF. CDR3 DNA sequence: TGTGCCAGCAGTTGGGTCGGACACCCAGCTAACTATGGCTACACCTTC.